The 20 T cell receptor beta chains in this list originate from one sample, sequenced in a study of blood T cell repertoires in COVID-19. Data came from immunoSEQ multiplex PCR; TCRdb stores just in-frame clones and leaves some out. There are about 310,000 clones in the sample; roughly 88% occur only once, and under 3% lies in the top ten. Material for sequencing was peripheral blood. The origin of the receptors is a woman younger than 45 with COVID-19, enrolled during active disease.

The chain joins TRBV5-4 to TRBJ2-1; possible D gene TRBD1, 6 bases. CDR1 and CDR2 (germline): SGHNT, YYREEE (reference sequence). The CDR3 contains 15 residues. Trimming cost V 1 base and J 0 bases, with 8 bases left between them. CDR3 coding DNA: TGTGCCAGCAGCTTGAAGGACAGCTCCTACAATGAGCAGTTCTTC. Translated: CASSLKDSSYNEQFF.

The chain uses TRBV19 and TRBJ1-4; TRBD1 matches 7 bases. Germline loops: CDR1 LNHDA, CDR2 SQIVND (reference sequence). The CDR3 sequence is 16 residues long. Germline trimming cut 3 bases from V and 0 bases from J; bases unmatched to any gene: 4. The CDR3 DNA is TGTGCCAGTAGTATGAGACAGGGACCAACTAATGAAAAACTGTTTTTT. Protein product: CASSMRQGPTNEKLFF. Based on the CDR3 plus reference TRBV19 and TRBJ1-4, the full variable domain is DGGITQSPKYLFRKEGQNVTLSCEQNLNHDAMYWYRQDPGQGLRLIYYSQIVNDFQKGDIAEGYSVSREKKESFPLTVTSAQKNPTAFYLCASSMRQGPTNEKLFFGSGTQLSVL.

This clone was counted a few times. This CDR3 is also generated by other DNA sequences in the sample. The chain carries TRBV27 and TRBJ1-1; maybe TRBD1 (5 bases). Deletions cut 5 bases from V and 2 bases from J, with 12 bases between. The CDR3 is 14 amino acids. Looked up from germline, CDR1 is MNHEY and CDR2 is SMNVEV (reference sequence). CDR3 loop: CASSPTGSNTEAFF. The CDR3 DNA reads TGTGCCAGCAGTCCTACAGGCTCAAACACTGAAGCTTTCTTT.

In this sample, this clone turned up once. The CDR3 sequence: CASSLEGRGHDQETQYF. The CDR3 nucleotides are TGTGCCAGCAGCTTGGAGGGCAGGGGGCATGACCAAGAGACCCAGTACTTC. This chain links TRBV5-6 with TRBJ2-5; 8 nucleotides line up with TRBD1. V was clipped by 0 bases and J by 0 bases; unmatched bases: 7. This CDR3 has 17 residues. From germline, CDR1 is SGHDT and CDR2 YYEEEE.

The chain employs TRBV24-1 and TRBJ2-5, with D possibly TRBD2 on 5 matching bases. Germline V gene lookup returns CDR1 KGHDR and CDR2 SFDVKD. The V end was cut by 5 bases, the J end by 1 base, with 13 bases between. The length of the CDR3 is 15 residues. CDR3 loop: CATSALGEPQETQYF. The CDR3 DNA reads TGTGCCACCAGTGCTCTTGGGGAGCCCCAAGAGACCCAGTACTTC.

The rearrangement uses TRBV19 and TRBJ1-5; a possible D gene is TRBD1 (5 bases). Per the germline V gene, CDR1 is LNHDA and CDR2 is SQIVND (reference sequence). The V and J ends lost 4 bases and 1 base respectively, with 14 bases between them. The CDR3 has 16 residues. The CDR3 nucleotides read TGTGCCAGTAGTAACGGTGGGGGGAGAAGCAATCAGCCCCAGCATTTT. Translated, it gives CASSNGGGRSNQPQHF.

This rearrangement joins TRBV7-8 to TRBJ1-2; no clear D. The germline V gene encodes CDR1 SGHVS and CDR2 FQNEAQ. Trimming took 4 bases from V and 2 from J, leaving 8 bases between them. The CDR3 spans 13 residues. For the CDR3, the DNA is TGTGCCAGCAGCTCCGCGATGAACTATGGCTACACCTTC. Translating it yields CASSSAMNYGYTF.

The J gene is TRBJ1-1, the V gene TRBV7-2, with 8 bases matching TRBD1. The CDR3 is 15 amino acids. Germline V CDR1 and CDR2: SGHTA, FQGNSA. Trimming at V came to 2 bases and at J to 8 bases, leaving 10 bases not matched to a gene. This chain's CDR3 is CASSLSGQGGLEAFF. CDR3 bases: TGTGCCAGCAGCTTATCTGGACAGGGTGGACTCGAAGCTTTCTTT. Based on the CDR3 plus reference TRBV7-2 and TRBJ1-1, the full variable domain is GAGVSQSPSNKVTEKGKDVELRCDPISGHTALYWYRQSLGQGLEFLIYFQGNSAPDKSGLPSDRFSAERTGGSVSTLTIQRTQQEDSAVYLCASSLSGQGGLEAFFGQGTRLTVV.

The CDR3 region has the DNA TGCGCCAGCAGCCAAGTGTCCGGGGGCGGGGGAGCCTATGGCTACACCTTC. Amino acids: CASSQVSGGGGAYGYTF. The chain has TRBV4-1 and TRBJ1-2; D is perhaps TRBD1 (6 bases). The germline CDR1 and CDR2 sequences are MGHRA and YSYEKL. V lost 1 base to trimming and J lost 4 bases, with 19 bases between them. This CDR3 spans 17 amino acids.

The chain carries TRBV7-9 and TRBJ2-1; 8 bases are shared with TRBD2. With V trimmed by 1 base and J by 4 bases, 6 bases remained unmatched. Looked up from germline, CDR1 is SEHNR and CDR2 is FQNEAQ (reference sequence). The CDR3 is 16 amino acids. The CDR3 loop is CASSLDELAVYNEQFF. The CDR3 DNA reads as TGTGCCAGCAGCTTAGATGAACTAGCGGTATACAATGAGCAGTTCTTC.

This clone appeared a single time. CDR3 bases: TGCGCCAGCAGTCTACGGAGCTCCTACGAGCAGTACTTC. Translation gives CASSLRSSYEQYF. This chain uses TRBV10-2 with TRBJ2-7; D is undetermined. The CDR3 has 13 residues. Trimming took 5 bases from V and 0 from J, leaving 8 bases between them. From germline, CDR1 is WSHSY and CDR2 SAAADI.

The V call is TRBV7-2, the J call TRBJ2-4; 8 nucleotides align to TRBD2. This CDR3 region has 14 residues. Germline-derived CDR1 and CDR2 are SGHTA and FQGNSA. J lost 8 bases, V lost 5 bases, and 8 bases had no gene match. The DNA for the CDR3 is TGTGCCAGCAGCGAAGGCGGGAGGATCGACATTCAGTACTTC. Translating gives CASSEGGRIDIQYF.

A single count supports this clone. The chain couples TRBV29-1 to TRBJ2-3; 7 bases are a match to TRBD1. This CDR3 has 14 amino acids. The V and J ends lost 7 bases and 3 bases, in that order; junction bases with no gene match: 10. From germline, CDR1 is SQVTM and CDR2 ANQGSEA. This CDR3 reads CSAGDSRRTDTQYF. The CDR3 coding sequence is TGCAGCGCCGGGGACAGCCGGAGGACAGATACGCAGTATTTT.

This chain connects TRBV24-1 to TRBJ2-3, with 10 nucleotides matching TRBD1. Germline V CDR1 and CDR2: KGHDR, SFDVKD. V lost 4 bases, J lost 5 bases, and 8 bases stayed unmatched. This CDR3 region has 16 residues. For the CDR3, the DNA is TGTGCCACCAGTGAGAAACCGGGACAGGGGATAGATACGCAGTATTTT. It yields the protein CATSEKPGQGIDTQYF.

The chain carries TRBV4-2 and TRBJ1-1; D gene uncertain. CDR3 length: 13 amino acids. The germline CDR1 and CDR2 sequences are LGHNA and YNFKEQ. V gave up 1 base and J gave up 8 bases, with 11 bases separating them. Written as DNA, the CDR3 is TGTGCCAGCAGCCAAGTACGCCCCGAGGAAGCTTTCTTT. It specifies CASSQVRPEEAFF.

The chain employs TRBV27 and TRBJ1-1; D ambiguous. The V gene's germline CDR1 is MNHEY and CDR2 SMNVEV (reference sequence). Deletions cut 7 bases from V and 1 base from J, with 13 bases between. The CDR3 has 14 amino acids. The CDR3 DNA reads as TGTGCCAGCAAAGGTACGGCGGGGAACACTGAAGCTTTCTTT. The encoded protein is CASKGTAGNTEAFF.

The V gene is TRBV12-5, the J gene TRBJ1-1; D is unclear. Trimming cost V 2 bases and J 2 bases, with 15 bases left between them. In germline, CDR1 is LGHNT, CDR2 FRNRAP. The CDR3 contains 16 residues. CDR3 loop: CASGLMAGGSNTEAFF. DNA for the CDR3: TGTGCTAGTGGTTTGATGGCAGGTGGCAGCAACACTGAAGCTTTCTTT.

The V call is TRBV29-1, the J call TRBJ1-1, with D unresolved. V lost 4 bases to trimming and J lost 0 bases, with 9 bases between them. Per germline, CDR1 SQVTM and CDR2 ANQGSEA. The CDR3 is 13 amino acids. CDR3 loop: CSVVTQVNTEAFF. The CDR3 region has the DNA TGCAGCGTTGTAACCCAGGTGAACACTGAAGCTTTCTTT.

The chain combines TRBV5-4 with TRBJ2-1; TRBD2 agrees at 12 bases. The V segment lost 3 bases and the J segment 3 bases; nucleotides outside the gene matches: 4. This CDR3 region has 16 residues. CDR1 SGHNT and CDR2 YYREEE come from the germline V gene (reference sequence). The CDR3 loop is CASSSGGLAGYNEQFF. The CDR3 coding sequence is TGTGCCAGCAGCTCTGGGGGACTAGCGGGCTACAATGAGCAGTTCTTC. Full variable domain (remainder filled in from reference TRBV5-4 and TRBJ2-1): ETGVTQSPTHLIKTRGQQVTLRCSSQSGHNTVSWYQQALGQGPQFIFQYYREEENGRGNFPPRFSGLQFPNYSSELNVNALELDDSALYLCASSSGGLAGYNEQFFGPGTRLTVL.

As regards this clone: This same CDR3 is encoded by further DNA sequences in the sample. V is TRBV19 and J is TRBJ1-1; TRBD1 is a possible D gene (5 bases). V lost 2 bases, J lost 2 bases, and 9 bases lay in between. Germline V gene lookup returns CDR1 LNHDA and CDR2 SQIVND (reference sequence). CDR3 length: 14 residues. Here the CDR3 reads CASSIRQGNTEAFF. In DNA form, the CDR3 reads TGTGCCAGTAGTATAAGGCAGGGAAACACTGAAGCTTTCTTT.